This T cell receptor (beta chain) came from a study of blood T cell repertoires in COVID-19. The V end was cut by 7 bases, the J end by 2 bases, with 9 bases between. The CDR3 is made up of 13 amino acids. The method was immunoSEQ multiplex PCR; TCRdb's version includes in-frame clones alone and lacks a portion of them. The sample holds a few hundred thousand clones, 91% seen once. The source is a woman in her 40s who had been exposed to COVID-19. This rearrangement joins TRBV12-3 or TRBV12-4 to TRBJ1-5; a weak D match, TRBD1 (6 bases). Sequencing used PBMCs or T cells enriched from blood (not recorded which). CDR3 coding DNA: TGTGCCAGCACAAGACAGGGCAATCAGCCCCAGCATTTT. Protein sequence: CASTRQGNQPQHF.